The clone carrying this T cell receptor beta chain was seen many times. No antigen is known for it. Germline CDR1 reads SGHTS; CDR2 reads YDEGEE. The CDR3 sequence is 14 residues long. Trimming left V 4 bases short and J 7 bases short, with 15 bases between. TCRdb independently ran MiXCR on the 5' RACE reads; one entry per CDR3 protein. The sample lists roughly 70,000 distinct CDR3 sequences, around 4.2% occurring once. These data are taken from a study of neurological immune-mediated disorders. Findings and caveats of the study: There was no clinical or MRI feature that was associated with the multiple sclerosis repertoire cluster. The repertoires of 18 of 34 multiple sclerosis patients were placed by phylogenetic grouping in a single related-CDR3 cluster, which may be a signature. HTLV-1-associated myelopathy displayed the greatest TCR clonal expansion, and multiple sclerosis exhibited the smallest, lower than that of healthy controls.

The unsorted libraries originated from 2 million PBMCs that had been stored at -80 C. Sequenced input: PBMCs. J is TRBJ1-5 and V is TRBV5-8; TRBD1 is a possible D gene (6 bases). This clonotype was sampled from a man aged 25 to 45 with multiple sclerosis. The CDR3 DNA sequence: TGTGCCAGCAGCGTAGACGGGGGCGGCCAGCCCCAGCATTTT. Protein sequence: CASSVDGGGQPQHF.